The present T cell receptor beta chain was sequenced within a study of blood T cell repertoires in COVID-19. Study-level information: T cells, B-cell-depleted T cells, or PBMCs provided the cDNA or gDNA that served as material.

This CDR3 has 15 residues. Germline V gene data show CDR1 as SGHRS and CDR2 as YFSETQ. V lost 6 bases and J lost 0; bases outside the gene matches: 6. Cohort 3 donors counted as recovered after two negative PCRs, clearance, or resolved symptoms. Using immunoSEQ multiplex PCR, the repertoire was profiled, and TCRdb retains in-frame clones only, with some absent. The sample carries some 120,000 clones, around 83% recorded once. Material: PBMCs or T cells enriched from blood (not recorded which). The clonotype originates from a man aged 25-45 years who had recovered from COVID-19. The chain joins TRBV5-1 to TRBJ2-3, with 8 bases fitting TRBD1. The CDR3 coding sequence is TGCGCCAGCAAAAGCAGGGGGCCCAGCACAGATACGCAGTATTTT. Its protein product is CASKSRGPSTDTQYF.